Shown below are 20 T cell receptor beta chains from a single sample sequenced in a study. MiXCR was run by TCRdb on the RT-PCR reads, yielding one entry per CDR3 protein. This table holds about 680,000 distinct CDR3 sequences, approximately 14% found once. Sequenced: memory CD4+ T cells from blood. Receptor source: a female donor in good health, serving as a healthy control.

This rearrangement joins TRBV24-1 to TRBJ2-2; 7 nucleotides line up with TRBD1. The CDR3 has 15 amino acids. Germline lookup yields CDR1 KGHDR and CDR2 SFDVKD. The J segment lost 5 bases and the V segment lost 5 bases, leaving 7 bases of the junction unmatched. CDR3 bases: TGTGCCACCAGTGTAACAGGGGTGCGGACCGGGGAGCTGTTTTTT. Its translation is CATSVTGVRTGELFF.

This chain connects TRBV12-3 or TRBV12-4 to TRBJ2-3; D call uncertain. CDR3 length: 16 amino acids. V shed 0 bases and J shed 2 bases, with 12 bases lying between them. This CDR3 reads CASSLAGSLPTDTQYF. CDR3 DNA sequence: TGTGCCAGCAGTTTAGCGGGGTCCCTCCCCACAGATACGCAGTATTTT.

The rearrangement uses TRBV5-6 and TRBJ1-2, with D perhaps TRBD1 (6 bases). Trimming removed 3 bases at V and 4 bases at J, with 10 bases between. Germline V CDR1 and CDR2: SGHDT, YYEEEE. There are 13 residues in the CDR3. CDR3 coding DNA: TGTGCCAGCAGCTATTGGACAGTCTATGGCTACACCTTC. It is translated as CASSYWTVYGYTF. The whole variable domain, remainder taken from reference TRBV5-6 and TRBJ1-2, is DAGVTQSPTHLIKTRGQQVTLRCSPKSGHDTVSWYQQALGQGPQFIFQYYEEEERQRGNFPDRFSGHQFPNYSSELNVNALLLGDSALYLCASSYWTVYGYTFGSGTRLTVV.

This clonotype was detected ten times or more. The chain carries TRBV15 and TRBJ2-5; TRBD2 aligns across 8 bases. Germline trimming cut 3 bases from V and 4 bases from J; bases unmatched to any gene: 16. The length of the CDR3 is 18 residues. CDR1 and CDR2 (germline): LNHNV, YYDKDF (reference sequence). Here the CDR3 DNA reads TGTGCCACCAGCAGTCCTCGAAAGGGACTAGGGATTGGAGAGACCCAGTACTTC. As protein: CATSSPRKGLGIGETQYF.

This clonotype was recorded at least ten times. The rearrangement uses TRBV7-6 and TRBJ1-4, with D hard to call. The CDR3 runs 14 residues. The germline gives CDR1 SGHVS, CDR2 FNYEAQ. The V end lost 1 base, the J end lost 0 bases, and 3 bases lay between the germline ends. CDR3 in amino acids: CASSLGATNEKLFF. CDR3 DNA: TGTGCCAGCAGCTTAGGGGCAACTAATGAAAAACTGTTTTTT.

The gene calls are TRBV7-8 and TRBJ2-7, with D perhaps matching TRBD1 (6 bases). Germline V gene sequence: CDR1 SGHVS, CDR2 FQNEAQ. This CDR3 has 15 residues. The V gene lost 4 bases and the J gene lost 4 bases, with 17 bases spanning the gap. CDR3 DNA: TGTGCCAGCAGCTCCTATGGGGGCTTACTTTACGAGCAGTACTTC. The encoded protein is CASSSYGGLLYEQYF.

This clonotype was found many times. V and J are TRBV5-6 and TRBJ2-7, with 7 bases that match TRBD1. This CDR3 contains 13 residues. In germline, CDR1 is SGHDT, CDR2 YYEEEE. V lost 5 bases and J lost 6; bases outside the gene matches: 8. CDR3 protein: CASSRGQAGEQYF. CDR3 DNA: TGTGCCAGCAGTCGTGGACAGGCAGGCGAGCAGTACTTC.

The gene calls are TRBV5-1 and TRBJ2-6; tentatively, D is TRBD1 (7 bases). The ends were cut back, 4 bases at V and 2 bases at J, with 16 bases in the middle. This CDR3 region has 17 residues. CDR1 is SGHRS and CDR2 is YFSETQ in the germline V gene. CDR3 in DNA: TGCGCCAGCAGCCCCCGACAGGGAGGCGCTGGGGCCAACGTCCTGACTTTC. It translates to CASSPRQGGAGANVLTF.

This clonotype was counted at least ten times. The rearrangement joins TRBV7-9 to TRBJ2-1; 12 bases line up with TRBD2. CDR3 length: 16 residues. Germline loops: CDR1 SEHNR, CDR2 FQNEAQ (reference sequence). The J segment lost 6 bases and the V segment lost 5 bases, leaving 8 bases of the junction unmatched. The CDR3 coding sequence is TGTGCCAGCAGCATTAGACTAGCGGGAGCCTCCAATGAGCAGTTCTTC. Its translation is CASSIRLAGASNEQFF.

This clonotype was found many times. The chain links TRBV7-2 to TRBJ2-5; TRBD1 is a possible D gene (5 bases). This CDR3 is 14 amino acids long. Germline V gene lookup returns CDR1 SGHTA and CDR2 FQGNSA. The germline V and J ends were trimmed by 6 bases and 1 base, with 12 bases remaining between them. The CDR3 region is CASSLQGFQETQYF. Here the CDR3 DNA reads TGTGCCAGCAGTTTGCAGGGATTCCAAGAGACCCAGTACTTC.

In its sample, this clonotype was seen many times. The chain has TRBV7-2 and TRBJ2-5, with TRBD2 identical over 9 bases. CDR1 is SGHTA, CDR2 FQGNSA, per germline. The CDR3 covers 15 residues. V was pared by 4 bases and J by 2 bases, with 5 bases of the junction left unmatched. CDR3 in amino acids: CASSSSGGSQETQYF. CDR3 bases: TGTGCCAGCAGCTCCAGCGGGGGGTCTCAAGAGACCCAGTACTTC.

This chain uses TRBV30 with TRBJ1-2; D call uncertain. The CDR3 is 13 residues long. Per the germline V gene, CDR1 is GTSNPN and CDR2 is SVGIG (reference sequence). The CDR3 DNA sequence: TGTGCTTCCCGGGGAGATACTAACTATAGATACACCTTC. Its protein product is CASRGDTNYRYTF.

This clonotype was detected ten times or more. The chain uses TRBV20-1 and TRBJ2-3; 8 bases align to TRBD1. This CDR3 contains 13 residues. Germline V gene sequence: CDR1 DFQATT, CDR2 SNEGSKA (reference sequence). V lost 6 bases and J lost 3; bases outside the gene matches: 5. In nucleotides, the CDR3 is TGCAGTGCCGAGGGACAGGTTACAGATACGCAGTATTTT. Translated, it gives CSAEGQVTDTQYF.

The chain recombines TRBV20-1 with TRBJ1-3, with D uncertain. Germline lookup yields CDR1 DFQATT and CDR2 SNEGSKA (reference sequence). Deletions cut 2 bases from V and 8 bases from J, with 10 bases between. CDR3 length: 12 amino acids. CDR3 DNA sequence: TGCAGTGCTAGATCGAAGGGATACACCATATATTTT. This translates into CSARSKGYTIYF.

This sequence joins TRBV6-2 or TRBV6-3 and TRBJ2-7, with 12 bases aligning to TRBD2. The CDR3 spans 20 residues. J was trimmed by 0 bases and V by 2 bases; bases with no gene match: 14. CDR1 MNHEY and CDR2 SVGEGT come from the germline V gene. The CDR3 DNA is TGTGCCAGCAGTTACCCAGGGTCCGGGACTAGCGGGTCCCTCTCCTACGAGCAGTACTTC. This translates into CASSYPGSGTSGSLSYEQYF.

This chain connects TRBV24-1 to TRBJ2-5; 16 bases line up with TRBD2. V lost 3 bases, J lost 5 bases, and 14 bases stayed unmatched. The CDR3 consists of 20 residues. CDR1 is KGHDR and CDR2 is SFDVKD in the germline V gene. The CDR3 DNA sequence: TGTGCCACCAGTGATCCGACTACCGGGACTAGCGGGAGGGCATTGGAGACCCAGTACTTC. Protein sequence: CATSDPTTGTSGRALETQYF.

This clonotype was seen a few times. The rearrangement uses TRBV2 and TRBJ2-5; D is unresolved. Germline V gene data show CDR1 as SNHLY and CDR2 as FYNNEI. Trimming shortened V by 4 bases and J by 0 bases, and 9 bases separated the two germline ends. This CDR3 is 14 amino acids long. The CDR3 spells CASSVGRDQETQYF. In DNA form, the CDR3 reads TGTGCCAGCAGTGTGGGCAGAGACCAAGAGACCCAGTACTTC.

CDR3 sequence reads: CASSRQGREDGYTF. The CDR3 nucleotides are TGTGCCAGCAGTAGGCAGGGGCGTGAGGATGGCTACACCTTC. The chain links TRBV25-1 to TRBJ1-2, with a weak D call TRBD1 (6 bases). The CDR3 extends over 14 amino acids. Germline CDR1 reads MGHDK; CDR2 reads SYGVNS. The ends were cut back, 5 bases at V and 6 bases at J, with 16 bases in the middle.

This clonotype was detected only a few times. As DNA, the CDR3 is TGTGCCAGCAGTTTACGGCAGGGCGCGAACGAGCAGTACTTC. Its translation is CASSLRQGANEQYF. This rearrangement joins TRBV12-3 or TRBV12-4 to TRBJ2-7; D perhaps matches TRBD1 (5 bases). The V end lost 2 bases, the J end lost 5 bases, and 13 bases lay between the germline ends. The CDR3 extends over 14 amino acids.

V and J are TRBV12-3 or TRBV12-4 and TRBJ2-2, with a tentative D call TRBD1 (6 bases). The CDR3 totals 14 residues. The V gene lost 6 bases and the J gene lost 2 bases, with 10 bases spanning the gap. In DNA form, the CDR3 reads TGTGCCAGCAGGGGGGCCTTAAACACCGGGGAGCTGTTTTTT. Amino acids: CASRGALNTGELFF.